This T cell receptor beta chain is from a study of CD8 T cells in ankylosing spondylitis. Regarding this clonotype: The target antigen is unknown.

V shed 1 base and J 5 bases; nucleotides not matched to a gene: 9. This CDR3 comprises 16 residues. CDR1 and CDR2 from the germline V gene are SGHTA and FQGNSA. General observations from the study: For ankylosing spondylitis blood, a TCR beta motif of seven to nine highly homologous variants appeared characteristic. Reportedly, matched ankylosing spondylitis synovial fluid was significantly enriched for disease-linked clones.

TCRdb re-analysed the 5' RACE reads in MiXCR, keeping a single row per CDR3 protein. The top ten clones hold around 19% of a sample with over 600,000 distinct CDR3 sequences, 15% to 20% of them seen once. The rearrangement joins TRBV7-2 to TRBJ2-7; 9 positions match TRBD2. The receptor's source is a male donor with ankylosing spondylitis. Sample: blood, either unsorted or a sorted T cell fraction (not recorded which). CDR3 nucleotides: TGTGCCAGCAGCTTAGGGCTAGCGGGGCCCTGGGACGAGCAGTACTTC. Encoded protein: CASSLGLAGPWDEQYF. The variable domain in full, completed from reference TRBV7-2 and TRBJ2-7, reads GAGVSQSPSNKVTEKGKDVELRCDPISGHTALYWYRQSLGQGLEFLIYFQGNSAPDKSGLPSDRFSAERTGGSVSTLTIQRTQQEDSAVYLCASSLGLAGPWDEQYFGPGTRLTVT.